Following are 10 T cell receptor beta chains from one sample sequenced in a study of T cells in Graves' hyperthyroidism and ophthalmopathy. Using RNA transcripts as the source, TCR beta CDR3 regions were amplified. During a first-round RT-PCR of the TCR CDR3, the HTBI primer set was used. TCRdb analysed the multiplex PCR reads with MiXCR anew, one entry per CDR3 protein. The profile shows about 640,000 distinct CDR3 sequences, about 14% of them singletons. The sample comprised blood. These receptors originate from a woman aged 45-65 years with Graves' ophthalmopathy.

The table lists this clonotype with many counts. This chain joins TRBV27 and TRBJ2-1; no reliable D call. The CDR3 has 13 amino acids. Germline-derived CDR1 and CDR2 are MNHEY and SMNVEV (reference sequence). Trimming took 8 bases from V and 8 from J, leaving 16 bases between them. CDR3 nucleotides: TGTGCCAGCCTCGGCTGGCATGCCGATGAGCAGTTCTTC. Translating it yields CASLGWHADEQFF.

The table lists this clonotype with many counts. The chain couples TRBV7-2 to TRBJ1-1, with 8 bases lining up with TRBD1. The germline gives CDR1 SGHTA, CDR2 FQGNSA. J was trimmed by 5 bases and V by 1 base; bases with no gene match: 9. The CDR3 spans 16 residues. The CDR3 nucleotides read TGTGCCAGCAGCTTAGGTATGCAGGGGGCGTATACTGAAGCTTTCTTT. Translating it yields CASSLGMQGAYTEAFF.

This chain uses TRBV6-1 with TRBJ1-2; TRBD1 agrees at 8 bases. Trimming took 5 bases from V and 3 from J; bases not matched to a gene: 8. The CDR3 has 15 residues. CDR1 MNHNS and CDR2 SASEGT come from the germline V gene. CDR3 DNA: TGTGCCAGCAGTCAGGGAAGACAGGGGTACTATGGCTACACCTTC. It translates to CASSQGRQGYYGYTF.

This clonotype was detected ten times or more. The V gene is TRBV6-2 or TRBV6-3, the J gene TRBJ1-2; D call uncertain. V lost 2 bases, J lost 4 bases, and 14 bases lay in between. Germline assignment: CDR1 MNHEY and CDR2 SVGEGT. The CDR3 extends over 15 amino acids. The CDR3 sequence is CASSYKTDTSYGYTF. The CDR3 coding sequence is TGTGCCAGCAGTTACAAGACGGATACCAGCTATGGCTACACCTTC.

Regarding this clonotype: This may be a read error, as it is one base from a much larger clone. CDR3 sequence reads: CASSSRARGQFF. The CDR3 DNA is TGTGCCAGCTCCTCCAGGGCCAGGGGGCAGTTCTTC. The genes are TRBV6-2 or TRBV6-3 and TRBJ2-1; D is possibly TRBD1 (6 bases). There are 12 residues in the CDR3. Germline lookup yields CDR1 MNHEY and CDR2 SVGEGT. The V end was cut by 8 bases, the J end by 12 bases, with 17 bases between.

The V and J genes are TRBV4-3 and TRBJ2-1, with D perhaps TRBD2 (5 bases). The germline V gene has CDR1 LGHNA and CDR2 YSLEER. Trimming removed 2 bases from V and 0 bases from J, with 14 bases in between. The CDR3 extends over 17 amino acids. The CDR3 spells CASSQRPAGLSYNEQFF. CDR3 nucleotides: TGCGCCAGCAGCCAACGCCCCGCGGGCCTCTCCTACAATGAGCAGTTCTTC.

This clonotype was seen a few times. V usage is TRBV5-1 and J usage is TRBJ2-7; TRBD1 matches 12 bases. J gave up 5 bases and V 4 bases, and 7 bases lay outside the gene matches. Germline V lookup: CDR1 SGHRS, CDR2 YFSETQ. This CDR3 comprises 15 residues. In nucleotides, the CDR3 is TGCGCCAGCAGCGTCCAGGGACAGGGGGCGGACGAGCAGTACTTC. This gives the protein CASSVQGQGADEQYF.

The rearrangement links TRBV11-2 to TRBJ1-1; 9 nucleotides line up with TRBD1. CDR1 and CDR2 (germline): SGHAT, FQNNGV. The ends lost 4 bases at V and 4 bases at J; junction bases unmatched: 4. This CDR3 has 14 residues. CDR3 nucleotides: TGTGCCAGCAGCTGGACAGGGGAGATCACTGAAGCTTTCTTT. Translating gives CASSWTGEITEAFF.

This clonotype was recorded many times. V is TRBV9 and J is TRBJ2-7; the match to TRBD1 covers 7 bases. With 3 bases clipped from V and 1 base from J, the junction kept 10 bases outside the gene matches. There are 16 residues in the CDR3. The germline V gene encodes CDR1 SGDLS and CDR2 YYNGEE. CDR3 DNA sequence: TGTGCCAGCAGCGGTACCCCAGGGGGAGCTTCCTACGAGCAGTACTTC. This gives the protein CASSGTPGGASYEQYF.

The chain links TRBV19 to TRBJ1-2; D not certain. Germline CDR1 and CDR2: LNHDA and SQIVND (reference sequence). Trimming pared 3 bases from V and 4 bases from J, leaving 15 bases between. CDR3 size: 15 residues. CDR3: CASSIQGRGIYGYTF. The CDR3, as DNA: TGTGCCAGTAGTATCCAAGGTAGAGGAATCTATGGCTACACCTTC.